A selection of T cell receptor beta chains follows, all from one sample in a study of blood T cell repertoires in COVID-19. Clones were sequenced by immunoSEQ multiplex PCR, and TCRdb holds only the in-frame ones, with some missing. Of more than 55,000 clones in the sample, 79% were seen once. What was sequenced was peripheral blood. Source of these receptors: a human donor in a cohort sampled during active COVID-19. CDR3s include the opening cysteine and the closing phenylalanine or tryptophan. A D gene is named only where the DNA matches it firmly. Rows may omit the clone size; those that give it use once, few, many or a size class.

TRBJ2-3	TRBD2	once	TRBV7-3	CASSLGAGGDTQYF	TGTGCCAGCAGCTTAGGTGCGGGAGGAGACACGCAGTATTTT
TRBJ2-1	TRBD1	.	TRBV28	CAGGQGASNEQFF	TGTGCCGGTGGACAGGGGGCGTCCAATGAGCAGTTCTTC
TRBJ2-7	TRBD1	few	TRBV9	CASSKTDRAVEQYF	TGTGCCAGCAGCAAAACGGACAGGGCGGTCGAGCAGTACTTC
TRBJ2-1	.	once	TRBV5-5	CASSPQRAFINEQFF	TGTGCCAGCAGCCCACAGCGGGCGTTCATCAATGAGCAGTTCTTC
TRBJ2-1	TRBD2	.	TRBV14	CASSHPGLAGGAGSHEQFF	TGTGCCAGCAGCCATCCAGGACTAGCGGGAGGGGCAGGTAGTCATGAGCAGTTCTTC
TRBJ2-7	TRBD2	.	TRBV5-1	CASSPGTSGKIEQYF	TGCGCCAGCAGCCCCGGGACTAGCGGGAAAATCGAGCAGTACTTC
TRBJ2-1	.	.	TRBV11-3	CASSRDTMNEQFF	TGTGCCAGCAGTCGCGACACCATGAATGAGCAGTTCTTC
TRBJ2-1	TRBD2	.	TRBV7-9	CASSSSWTSGYNEQFF	TGTGCCAGCAGCTCCTCCTGGACTAGCGGTTACAATGAGCAGTTCTTC
TRBJ2-2	TRBD1	once	TRBV5-1	CASSPIDRANTGELFF	TGCGCCAGCAGCCCTATTGACAGGGCAAACACCGGGGAGCTGTTTTTT
TRBJ2-5	.	few	TRBV20-1	CSASVPMGDQETQYF	TGCAGTGCTAGTGTCCCTATGGGAGACCAAGAGACCCAGTACTTC
TRBJ2-2	TRBD2	many	TRBV30	CAWRRTSGRHQINTGELFF	TGTGCCTGGAGGCGGACTAGCGGGAGACACCAAATAAACACCGGGGAGCTGTTTTTT
TRBJ2-3	TRBD1	.	TRBV30	CAWSVGTGGSTDTQYF	TGTGCCTGGAGTGTAGGGACAGGGGGTAGCACAGATACGCAGTATTTT
TRBJ2-7	TRBD1	.	TRBV7-6	CASSPGTGSKYEQYF	TGTGCCAGCAGCCCCGGGACAGGGAGTAAGTACGAGCAGTACTTC
TRBJ2-7	TRBD2	.	TRBV27	CASILYGGTSGRPYEQYF	TGTGCCAGCATTCTATATGGGGGTACTAGCGGGAGACCCTACGAGCAGTACTTC
TRBJ2-7	.	.	TRBV6-2/TRBV6-3	CASSYSTKPYEQYF	TGTGCCAGCAGTTACTCGACAAAGCCCTACGAGCAGTACTTC